These T cell receptor beta chains were read from a single sample in a study of T cell responses to AZD1222 COVID-19 vaccine. The protocol was immunoSEQ multiplex PCR, while the TCRdb copy is restricted to in-frame clones and leaves out a portion. The repertoire consists of over 150,000 clones, with 94% occurring once and the leading ten covering roughly 1.7%. Here the sequenced sample was peripheral blood, taken 28 days after the second AZD1222 dose. These receptors came from an adult who received the AZD1222 COVID-19 vaccine. CDR3s include the opening cysteine and the closing phenylalanine or tryptophan. The D gene is left open where the match is weak. Clone size is stated in some rows and not others, as once, few, many or a class when expanded.

TRBV27,TRBD1,TRBJ1-6,17,NA,CASSRTGSSSYNSPLHF,TGTGCCAGCAGTCGGACAGGCTCTAGCTCCTATAATTCACCCCTCCACTTT
TRBV20-1,NA,TRBJ2-1,12,NA,CSASTGTGEQFF,TGCAGTGCTAGTACGGGAACTGGTGAGCAGTTCTTC
TRBV7-8,NA,TRBJ2-7,14,once,CASSLTTVAYEQYF,TGTGCCAGCAGCTTAACGACAGTAGCCTACGAGCAGTACTTC
TRBV29-1,NA,TRBJ1-1,14,NA,CSVELRKVDTEAFF,TGCAGCGTTGAACTCCGGAAAGTGGACACTGAAGCTTTCTTT
TRBV19,NA,TRBJ2-1,12,NA,CASIGLGAEQFF,TGTGCCAGTATCGGCCTCGGAGCTGAGCAGTTCTTC
TRBV28,NA,TRBJ2-7,14,NA,CASSFADRDYEQYF,TGTGCCAGCAGTTTTGCCGACAGAGACTACGAGCAGTACTTC
TRBV6-2/TRBV6-3,TRBD1,TRBJ2-3,18,NA,CASSPNNPTGGFTDTQYF,TGTGCCAGCAGCCCAAATAATCCGACAGGGGGGTTCACAGATACGCAGTATTTT
TRBV5-1,TRBD1,TRBJ1-1,12,NA,CASSPGQSEAFF,TGCGCCAGCAGCCCGGGACAGAGTGAAGCTTTCTTT
TRBV28,NA,TRBJ1-2,14,NA,CASSSQSGRRGYTF,TGTGCCAGCAGTTCACAGTCAGGTCGTAGAGGCTACACCTTC
TRBV27,NA,TRBJ1-1,15,NA,CASSLEAGKGTEAFF,TGTGCCAGCAGTTTAGAGGCAGGGAAGGGGACTGAAGCTTTCTTT
TRBV28,TRBD1,TRBJ1-3,16,NA,CASSSWDRGSGNTIYF,TGTGCCAGCAGTTCCTGGGACAGGGGATCTGGAAACACCATATATTTT
TRBV2,NA,TRBJ2-3,15,NA,CASSVSRSSTDTQYF,TGTGCCAGCAGTGTTAGCCGTTCCAGCACAGATACGCAGTATTTT
TRBV10-3,NA,TRBJ2-7,13,NA,CAIRGTATYEQYF,TGTGCCATACGCGGGACGGCCACCTACGAGCAGTACTTC
TRBV6-5,NA,TRBJ1-3,14,NA,CASRSGFSGNTIYF,TGTGCCAGCAGGTCAGGCTTCTCTGGAAACACCATATATTTT
TRBV7-6,NA,TRBJ2-7,13,NA,CASSLKGNYEQYF,TGTGCCAGCAGCTTAAAGGGTAACTACGAGCAGTACTTC
TRBV7-9,TRBD1,TRBJ2-3,15,NA,CASSSGQGSTDTQYF,TGTGCCAGCAGCTCGGGACAGGGGAGCACAGATACGCAGTATTTT
TRBV30,TRBD2,TRBJ2-1,17,NA,CAWSGTSGRWSYNEQFF,TGTGCCTGGAGTGGGACTAGCGGGAGGTGGTCCTACAATGAGCAGTTCTTC
TRBV7-3,NA,TRBJ1-2,15,NA,CASSLAPTEVYGYTF,TGTGCCAGCAGCCTCGCTCCGACAGAGGTCTATGGCTACACCTTC
TRBV30,NA,TRBJ1-1,15,NA,CAWSGAVLMNTEAFF,TGTGCCTGGAGTGGGGCTGTTTTGATGAACACTGAAGCTTTCTTT
TRBV19,TRBD1,TRBJ2-6,17,few,CASSTGQGASGANVLTF,TGTGCCAGTAGTACGGGACAGGGGGCTTCTGGGGCCAACGTCCTGACTTTC
TRBV11-3,NA,TRBJ1-1,15,NA,CATTPGLEMNTEAFF,TGTGCCACCACCCCGGGACTTGAAATGAACACTGAAGCTTTCTTT
TRBV5-4,NA,TRBJ2-3,15,once,CASSRGSPGTDTQYF,TGTGCCAGCAGCCGGGGGTCGCCCGGCACAGATACGCAGTATTTT